The rows below give T cell receptor beta chains drawn from one sample of a study of glioma-infiltrating T cells. TCRdb used MiXCR to reprocess the multiplex PCR reads, holding one entry per CDR3 protein. The table records around 350,000 distinct CDR3 sequences, 41% of them present only once. Specimen: glioma tissue, nonneoplastic brain tissue, or PBMCs (not recorded which). These receptors were obtained from a human donor with low-grade glioma or glioblastoma, undergoing nonglioma brain surgery, or in good health (not recorded which). Each CDR3 is given with its conserved first and last residue. A D gene is named only where the DNA matches it firmly. For some rows the clone size is stated as once, few or many, or as a class when expanded; others skip it.

cdr3_aa cdr3_nt cdr3_length clone_size v_call d_call j_call
CASRRTGANEQYF TGCGCCAGCAGGAGGACAGGGGCTAACGAGCAGTACTTC 13 few TRBV4-1 TRBD1 TRBJ2-7
CASSLALRDGHEQFF TGCGCCAGCAGCTTGGCTCTGCGGGACGGCCATGAGCAGTTCTTC 15 - TRBV5-1 - TRBJ2-1
CASSVGTGGDYGYTF TGTGCCAGCAGCGTCGGGACAGGGGGAGACTATGGCTACACCTTC 15 - TRBV7-2 TRBD1 TRBJ1-2
CASSLESGGSQPQHF TGTGCCAGCAGTTTAGAGTCTGGTGGTAGTCAGCCCCAGCATTTT 15 - TRBV12-3/TRBV12-4 - TRBJ1-5
CASSTNRAFNTEAFF TGTGCCAGTAGCACGAACAGGGCCTTCAACACTGAAGCTTTCTTT 15 - TRBV19 - TRBJ1-1
CASSQDLGDSGANVLTF TGTGCCAGCAGCCAAGATCTTGGAGACTCTGGGGCCAACGTCCTGACTTTC 17 - TRBV25-1 - TRBJ2-6
CASSSPTSWETQYF TGTGCCAGCAGCTCCCCGACTAGCTGGGAGACCCAGTACTTC 14 few TRBV7-2 TRBD2 TRBJ2-5
CSAYGTSGITDTQYF TGCAGTGCCTACGGGACTAGCGGAATCACAGATACGCAGTATTTT 15 - TRBV20-1 TRBD2 TRBJ2-3
CASSTGQGLFGYEQYF TGTGCCAGCAGCACGGGACAAGGTCTTTTTGGCTACGAGCAGTACTTC 16 few TRBV7-9 - TRBJ2-7
CSARDRGDRHYGYTF TGCAGTGCTAGAGATCGAGGGGACAGACACTATGGCTACACCTTC 15 - TRBV20-1 TRBD1 TRBJ1-2
CASSHLTTATGETQYF TGCGCCAGCAGCCACCTAACGACTGCAACGGGAGAGACCCAGTACTTC 16 - TRBV4-3 - TRBJ2-5
CASSRDIVSSYNEQFF TGCGCCAGCAGCCGAGATATAGTCAGCTCCTACAATGAGCAGTTCTTC 16 - TRBV4-1 - TRBJ2-1
CASSQGIGNQPQHF TGCGCCAGCAGCCAAGGGATTGGCAATCAGCCCCAGCATTTT 14 few TRBV4-1 - TRBJ1-5
CASSEPSRGSPNEKLFF TGTGCCAGCAGCGAGCCCTCCCGGGGGAGTCCTAATGAAAAACTGTTTTTT 17 - TRBV7-2 - TRBJ1-4
CASSFIGDYGYTF TGTGCCAGCAGCTTCATAGGGGACTATGGCTACACCTTC 13 - TRBV7-2 - TRBJ1-2
CASSSFPSGNEQFF TGTGCCAGCAGTTCCTTCCCGTCAGGCAATGAGCAGTTCTTC 14 many TRBV27 - TRBJ2-1
CASSLSVGPYGQYF TGTGCCAGCAGTTTATCGGTAGGACCCTACGGGCAGTACTTC 14 - TRBV27 - TRBJ2-7
CASSPLNGNTEAFF TGTGCCAGCTCACCACTTAACGGGAACACTGAAGCTTTCTTT 14 - TRBV18 - TRBJ1-1
CSASQGLNTEAFF TGCAGTGCTTCACAGGGGTTGAACACTGAAGCTTTCTTT 13 - TRBV20-1 TRBD1 TRBJ1-1
CASTHGQGNYGYTF TGTGCCAGCACCCACGGGCAGGGGAACTATGGCTACACCTTC 14 - TRBV27 - TRBJ1-2
CASSPFRRGRDEKLFF TGTGCCAGCAGCCCCTTCCGGCGTGGACGGGATGAAAAACTGTTTTTT 16 - TRBV7-2 - TRBJ1-4
CSARVGASGTQETQYF TGCAGTGCTAGAGTTGGGGCTAGCGGAACCCAAGAGACCCAGTACTTC 16 - TRBV20-1 TRBD2 TRBJ2-5
CASSSGTALFEAFF TGTGCCAGCAGCTCCGGGACAGCTCTCTTCGAAGCTTTCTTT 14 few TRBV28 TRBD1 TRBJ1-1
CASSPRGQASNQPQHF TGTGCCAGCAGCCCACGAGGACAGGCCTCAAATCAGCCCCAGCATTTT 16 - TRBV7-2 TRBD1 TRBJ1-5
CASSPPEPFSGNTIYF TGTGCCAGCAGTCCTCCAGAGCCCTTCTCTGGAAACACCATATATTTT 16 - TRBV28 - TRBJ1-3
CASSAGGPGGWDTQYF TGTGCCAGCAGTGCGGGGGGGCCGGGAGGGTGGGATACGCAGTATTTT 16 few TRBV7-2 TRBD2 TRBJ2-3
CASTNRDLNTEAFF TGTGCCAGCACCAACAGGGACTTGAACACTGAAGCTTTCTTT 14 - TRBV7-9 - TRBJ1-1
CSARIPELSSYEQYF TGCAGTGCTAGAATCCCGGAACTAAGCTCCTACGAGCAGTACTTC 15 - TRBV20-1 - TRBJ2-7
CSVEGDGPTDTQYF TGCAGCGTTGAAGGGGACGGACCCACAGATACGCAGTATTTT 14 few TRBV29-1 - TRBJ2-3